The source of this T cell receptor beta chain is a study of T cells after posttransplantation cyclophosphamide. Clones were read by immunoSEQ multiplex PCR, and TCRdb kept only the in-frame ones, dropping some. Sampling found 30,000 to 40,000 clones, none seen once. The CDR3 has 12 residues. The germline V gene encodes CDR1 MNHNY and CDR2 SVGAGI (reference sequence). The V segment lost 5 bases and the J segment 11 bases; nucleotides outside the gene matches: 3. Points from the study as a whole: Recipient CMV seropositivity and CMV reactivation strongly tracked TRB clonality. Later post-transplant blood repertoires were often dominated by donor CD8+ memory clones.

This clone appeared many times. Its antigen is currently unknown. V and J are TRBV6-6 and TRBJ1-4; TRBD1 agrees at 9 bases. Sample: PBMCs. The sequence derives from a man between 50 and 59 years old in good health, CMV-negative, and a related stem cell transplant donor. CDR3 sequence: CASSETGGKLFF. The CDR3, as DNA: TGTGCCAGCAGTGAGACAGGGGGGAAACTGTTTTTT.